This T cell receptor (beta chain) derives from a study of vaccination effects on CD4 cells after COVID-19. Study-wide context: Vaccine administered to participants consisted of two doses of either BNT162b2 or mRNA-1273.

The length of the CDR3 is 11 residues. Deletions cut 1 base from V and 8 bases from J, with 3 bases between. Germline V CDR1 and CDR2: LGHDT, YNNKEL (reference sequence). Data came from immunoSEQ multiplex PCR; TCRdb stores just in-frame clones and leaves some out. Here the sample spans about 23,000 clones, roughly four fifths being singletons. Comment on this clone: The target antigen is unknown.

Study-wide points: Early timepoints after infection were absent, and convalescent patients were few in the study.

Before sequencing, viral peptide pools were used by the ViraFEST assay to expand antigen-specific CD4+ T cells. The authors isolated CD4+ T cells after around nine days of culture. In the vaccine recipients, nucleocapsid antibodies were negative and there was no prior SARS-CoV-2 infection. It was with around 9.9 IU/ml IL-2 and roughly 9.2 ug/ml peptides that some 2 million PBMC per well were cultured. Cells had half their medium changed to IL-2 medium on days 3 and 7. Sequenced here: CD4+ T cells from PBMCs cultured with SARS-CoV-2 spike peptides, sampled before COVID-19 vaccination. The TCR originated in a human donor who received a COVID-19 vaccine. This chain connects TRBV3-1 (or the pseudogene TRBV3-2) to TRBJ1-3, with unresolved D. The CDR3 DNA reads as TGTGCCAGCAGCCAAGGGTACACCATATATTTT. It translates to CASSQGYTIYF.